This paragraph reports one TCR beta chain. Its antigen remains unknown. Germline V CDR1 and CDR2: KGHSH, LQKENI. Trimming removed 4 bases at V and 5 bases at J, with 12 bases between. The CDR3 has 14 residues. The sample comes from a study of blood T cells in healthy people across ages. Combining a sample-barcoded 5' primer with a J-beta primer mix, a second PCR ran for 7 to 11 cycles. TCRdb itself ran the 5' RACE reads through MiXCR, one entry per CDR3 protein. The data show about 620,000 distinct CDR3 sequences, with about 21% seen just once and roughly 3.6% held by the top ten. Study-wide results and limits: A roughly linear age-dependent decrease characterized TCR beta diversity per million T cells.

V usage is TRBV18 and J usage is TRBJ1-5, with D perhaps TRBD1 (5 bases). The receptor comes from a man aged 65-85 years in good health. Sequences were obtained from blood. CDR3 nucleotides: TGTGCCAGCTCACTCGGGGACTGGGATCAGCCCCAGCATTTT. Residues: CASSLGDWDQPQHF.